The rows below give T cell receptor beta chains drawn from one sample of a study of post-analysis software for immune sequencing data. Each CDR3 protein gets one entry after TCRdb re-called the PCR reads with MiXCR. Among hundreds of thousands of distinct CDR3 sequences, roughly 50% were seen once, and the ten largest hold approximately 4.3%. The material sequenced was blood. Receptors originate from a girl aged 5-17 years with multiple sclerosis. Both conserved end residues are part of each CDR3. D genes are given only for firm matches. The size entry is marked missing in some rows and otherwise reads once, few, many or a size class.

NA,TRBJ2-5,few,TRBV30,CAWSRGDLLGQYF,TGTGCCTGGAGTAGGGGGGACCTCCTGGGGCAGTACTTC
NA,TRBJ2-7,NA,TRBV9,CASDRDGRSYEQYF,TGTGCCAGCGACCGGGACGGACGTTCCTACGAGCAGTACTTC
TRBD2,TRBJ2-3,few,TRBV20-1,CSAGVAGVLSTDTQYF,TGCAGTGCCGGGGTAGCGGGGGTGTTGAGCACAGATACGCAGTATTTT
TRBD1,TRBJ2-5,NA,TRBV7-8,CASSANRQGWSQETQYF,TGTGCCAGCAGCGCGAACCGACAGGGGTGGTCTCAAGAGACCCAGTACTTC
TRBD2,TRBJ2-1,NA,TRBV7-2,CASSPSLAGGPGWYNEQFF,TGTGCCAGCAGCCCGAGCTTAGCGGGGGGGCCGGGTTGGTACAATGAGCAGTTCTTC
TRBD1,TRBJ2-7,few,TRBV10-3,CAISRTGDSYEQYF,TGTGCCATCAGCCGGACAGGGGACTCCTACGAGCAGTACTTC
TRBD1,TRBJ2-7,NA,TRBV5-1,CASRDAAPGQGADEQYF,TGCGCCAGCAGAGACGCCGCTCCGGGACAGGGGGCCGACGAGCAGTACTTC
NA,TRBJ1-4,NA,TRBV4-1,CASSRGQTTNEKLFF,TGCGCCAGCAGCCGCGGACAGACAACTAATGAAAAACTGTTTTTT
TRBD2,TRBJ2-5,NA,TRBV20-1,CSAPGLAGGPGTQYF,TGCAGTGCTCCGGGACTAGCGGGAGGGCCAGGGACCCAGTACTTC
NA,TRBJ1-2,NA,TRBV13,CASSSRTGTNYGYTF,TGTGCCAGCAGCTCCAGGACGGGGACTAACTATGGCTACACCTTC